This T cell receptor (beta chain) was sequenced in a study of identical twins (dated by TCRdb to 2016 to 2017). Study-wide context: The study deep-sequenced TCR alpha and beta repertoires from monozygotic twins, unrelated adults of various ages and cord blood to test whether fetal clonotypes persist. Replicate twin experiments were performed at different times using different library preparation protocols to rule out contamination. Points the paper makes about the study in general: Fewer insertions were carried by abundant cord blood beta clonotypes; a weaker similar trend was observed in young adult naive repertoires, while no such trend was observed in memory repertoires. Invariant T cells such as MAIT and iNKT could partly confound zero-insertion analyses, although diverse VJ usage argued against such confounding for most clonotypes. Compared with coincidental sharing between unrelated individuals, out-of-frame TCR alpha sequences shared between twins had an excess of sequences with low generation probability. Excess twin sharing in beta out-of-frame sequences was weaker because fewer shared sequences lowered the signal-to-noise ratio. Because the same donors could not be followed over many years, the conclusions relied on cross-sectional statistical analysis. Recombination models systematically underestimated out-of-frame TCR alpha sharing in monozygotic twins but agreed with sharing between unrelated individuals.

All donors were healthy Caucasians. The researchers also sequenced three unrelated adults who were not twins: a male aged 18 to 30, a male aged 50 to 60, and a female aged 50 to 60. Miltenyi CD45RO+ enrichment and human naive T-cell isolation kits were used to isolate memory (CD45RO+) and naive T cells from PBMC. The library was produced with 5' RACE. The instrument given in TCRdb is Illumina HiSeq 2000. Template switching added a universal primer binding site, and the final cDNA carried a unique molecular identifier that allowed TCR cDNA molecules to be counted accurately. Specific primers in the conserved constant-segment region were used to synthesize first-strand cDNA for TCR alpha and beta chains. To control for contamination, every cDNA library was double barcoded, receiving both a SMART-Mk sample barcode and Illumina barcodes. TruSeq adapter sequences and Illumina sample barcodes were added in two successive PCR steps. The TCR alpha and beta cDNA libraries were sequenced on the Illumina HiSeq platform using custom primers. The study's processing was this. Unique molecular identifiers were extracted from raw reads with MiGEC, and CDR3 positions were determined with MiXCR. For each individual, recombination models were inferred using an EM algorithm with the repgenHMM and IGoR tools. Shared clonotypes were analyzed with the tcR package in R, and sharing was normalized by the product of cloneset sizes. Out-of-frame nonproductive sequences were analyzed to study raw recombination free of thymic and clonal selection effects. The public sequencing data were trimmed at Q25 with fastp and processed into clonotypes with MiXCR by TCRdb, which kept only in-frame beta chains. Rows matching on CDR3 protein sequence are summarized as one entry with the most common DNA and genes. TCRdb assigned the V and J calls; the authors' analysis was not used. This sample is represented by about 700,000 distinct CDR3 sequences; over 5% of them were singletons. Roughly 1.8% of the sample is held by the ten biggest clonotypes.

CDR1 and CDR2 (MNHEY, SMNVEV) derive from the germline V gene (reference sequence). The germline ends are 14 bases apart after V is trimmed by 4 bases and J by 4 bases. The CDR3 has 15 amino acids, counting the end cysteine and phenylalanine. The read is trimmed to its CDR3 DNA, 45 bases read in frame from base 1. Regarding this clonotype: Its antigen is not yet known. No base quality values were provided; no much bigger clone lies one nucleotide off.

The sample taken for sequencing was naive T cells sorted from blood. The meaning of the sample's cell subset or site label: cells isolated with a human naive T-cell isolation kit. This chain is built from TRBV27 and TRBJ2-1; perhaps TRBD1 is the D gene, with 5 bases matching. The sequence derives from a man younger than 30 in good health. CDR3 sequence: CASSSLGDPYNEQFF. The nucleotides are TGTGCCAGCAGTTCCCTAGGGGATCCTTACAATGAGCAGTTCTTC.